The rows below give T cell receptor beta chains drawn from one sample of a study of blood T cell repertoires in COVID-19. This table comes from immunoSEQ multiplex PCR, and its TCRdb copy is limited to in-frame clones, with some not included. The data show some 200,000 clones, more than 65% seen once. Material for sequencing was peripheral blood. The receptors originated from a woman younger than 45 who had recovered from COVID-19. Each CDR3 is given with its conserved first and last residue. Each record gives: D gene, J gene, clone size, V gene, CDR3 DNA, CDR3 protein. D genes are given only for firm matches. Clone sizes are given selectively: once, few, many, or a class where the clone is expanded.

D: TRBD1; J: TRBJ2-7; size: .; V: TRBV28; DNA: TGTGCCAGCAGTTTATCGGGACAGGATACCTACGAGCAGTACTTC; CDR3: CASSLSGQDTYEQYF
D: TRBD2; J: TRBJ2-3; size: .; V: TRBV7-3; DNA: TGTGCCAGCAGCTCCCTAGCGGGAGGGCGGGATACGCAGTATTTT; CDR3: CASSSLAGGRDTQYF
D: TRBD1; J: TRBJ1-5; size: .; V: TRBV28; DNA: TGTGCCAGCAGTGTGACAGGGGGCCCGAGCAATCAGCCCCAGCATTTT; CDR3: CASSVTGGPSNQPQHF
D: TRBD1; J: TRBJ2-7; size: .; V: TRBV28; DNA: TGTGCCAGCAGTTCGGGACAGCGGTCATACGAGCAGTACTTC; CDR3: CASSSGQRSYEQYF
D: .; J: TRBJ1-5; size: .; V: TRBV21-1; DNA: TGTGCCAGCAGCACACAGGGAATGGATCAGCCCCAGCATTTT; CDR3: CASSTQGMDQPQHF
D: TRBD2; J: TRBJ2-1; size: .; V: TRBV30; DNA: TGTGCCTGGAGTGTTAGTGGACTAGCGGGAGGAGGGGTCTACAATGAGCAGTTCTTC; CDR3: CAWSVSGLAGGGVYNEQFF
D: TRBD2; J: TRBJ2-3; size: .; V: TRBV11-2; DNA: TGTGCCAGCAGCATATATCTAGCGGGCGGGACAGATACGCAGTATTTT; CDR3: CASSIYLAGGTDTQYF
D: TRBD2; J: TRBJ2-1; size: once; V: TRBV5-1; DNA: TGCGCCAGCAGCTTGGTTGTCGGGACTAGTTCCTACAATGAGCAGTTCTTC; CDR3: CASSLVVGTSSYNEQFF
D: .; J: TRBJ1-1; size: .; V: TRBV5-1; DNA: TGCGCCAGCACTCCCGGGTCGGGGGGGACTGAAGCTTTCTTT; CDR3: CASTPGSGGTEAFF
D: .; J: TRBJ1-4; size: once; V: TRBV28; DNA: TGTGCCAGCAGTTTGCGGGCGGGCGAAAAACTGTTTTTT; CDR3: CASSLRAGEKLFF
D: TRBD2; J: TRBJ2-2; size: .; V: TRBV6-7; DNA: TGTGCCAGCAGTTACTCGGTATCAAAACGACTAGCGGACCCCCGGGGCACCGGGGAGCTGTTTTTT; CDR3: CASSYSVSKRLADPRGTGELFF
D: TRBD2; J: TRBJ2-3; size: .; V: TRBV6-2/TRBV6-3; DNA: TGTGCCAGCAGCCGTATACTCCGGGACTACCCTAGCACAGATACGCAGTATTTT; CDR3: CASSRILRDYPSTDTQYF
D: TRBD1; J: TRBJ2-5; size: .; V: TRBV20-1; DNA: TGCAGTGCCGAGACAGGGAAGACCCAGTACTTC; CDR3: CSAETGKTQYF
D: TRBD2; J: TRBJ2-1; size: once; V: TRBV5-4; DNA: TGTGCCAGCAGCTTGAGGGACTACTACTACAATGAGCAGTTCTTC; CDR3: CASSLRDYYYNEQFF
D: TRBD2; J: TRBJ2-5; size: .; V: TRBV19; DNA: TGTGCCAGTAGTATTGGGACTAGCGGTATTTCACAAGAGACCCAGTACTTC; CDR3: CASSIGTSGISQETQYF
D: .; J: TRBJ2-1; size: .; V: TRBV7-3; DNA: TGTGCCAGCAGCTTTGAGGCGGGGTACAATGAGCAGTTCTTC; CDR3: CASSFEAGYNEQFF
D: TRBD1; J: TRBJ1-6; size: .; V: TRBV5-1; DNA: TGCGCCAGCAGCTCCGGGACAGCGAATTCACCCCTCCACTTT; CDR3: CASSSGTANSPLHF
D: .; J: TRBJ2-7; size: .; V: TRBV19; DNA: TGTGCCAGTAGTTGGCGGGCGACGCAGTACTTC; CDR3: CASSWRATQYF
D: TRBD2; J: TRBJ2-3; size: .; V: TRBV4-2; DNA: TGTGCCAGCAGCCCCGTGGAGCGGGAGATCGCAGATACGCAGTATTTT; CDR3: CASSPVEREIADTQYF
D: TRBD1; J: TRBJ1-1; size: few; V: TRBV15; DNA: TGTGCCACCAGCCAGGGGGGCGCGGACACTGAAGCTTTCTTT; CDR3: CATSQGGADTEAFF
D: TRBD1; J: TRBJ1-4; size: .; V: TRBV7-6; DNA: TGTGCCAGCAGCTTGAATCAGGGGGCGCAGACTAATGAAAAACTGTTTTTT; CDR3: CASSLNQGAQTNEKLFF
D: TRBD1; J: TRBJ1-2; size: .; V: TRBV2; DNA: TGTGCCAGCAGGGAGGACAGGGTGTCCTATGGCTACACCTTC; CDR3: CASREDRVSYGYTF
D: TRBD1; J: TRBJ2-1; size: .; V: TRBV11-2; DNA: TGTGCCAGCAGCCCGGACAGGGCGGGTTTTTACAATGAGCAGTTCTTC; CDR3: CASSPDRAGFYNEQFF
D: TRBD1; J: TRBJ2-2; size: .; V: TRBV28; DNA: TGTGCCAGCAGTTCTCCGGGACAGGGAAACGGCGGGGAGCTGTTTTTT; CDR3: CASSSPGQGNGGELFF
D: .; J: TRBJ1-2; size: .; V: TRBV4-2; DNA: TGTGCCAGCAGCCAAGACAGGGGCAACTATGGCTACACCTTC; CDR3: CASSQDRGNYGYTF
D: TRBD1; J: TRBJ2-7; size: once; V: TRBV5-5; DNA: TGTGCCAGCAGCCTCGATCCGCAGGGGGCAGTGGTCTACGAGCAGTACTTC; CDR3: CASSLDPQGAVVYEQYF
D: TRBD1; J: TRBJ2-5; size: .; V: TRBV7-3; DNA: TGTGCCAGCAGCTGGACAGGTTCGGGGCAAGAGACCCAGTACTTC; CDR3: CASSWTGSGQETQYF
D: TRBD1; J: TRBJ2-7; size: .; V: TRBV28; DNA: TGTGCCAGCAGCCTCCGGGACAGGTCCTACGAGCAGTACTTC; CDR3: CASSLRDRSYEQYF
D: TRBD2; J: TRBJ2-7; size: many; V: TRBV9; DNA: TGTGCCAGCAGCGTAGGCGGGAGGTACGAGCAGTACTTC; CDR3: CASSVGGRYEQYF
D: .; J: TRBJ2-7; size: .; V: TRBV2; DNA: TGTGCCAGCAGTCAAGATACCTACGAGCAGTACTTC; CDR3: CASSQDTYEQYF
D: TRBD1; J: TRBJ1-4; size: .; V: TRBV28; DNA: TGTGCCAGCAGTTCCGGACAGGGTGCGGGGTATGAAAAACTGTTTTTT; CDR3: CASSSGQGAGYEKLFF
D: TRBD1; J: TRBJ1-1; size: .; V: TRBV5-1; DNA: TGCGCCAGCAGTATACAGGGGCTGGGGGCTGAAGCTTTCTTT; CDR3: CASSIQGLGAEAFF
D: TRBD2; J: TRBJ2-3; size: .; V: TRBV30; DNA: TGTGCCTCGTCGACTAGCGGTAGCACAGATACGCAGTATTTT; CDR3: CASSTSGSTDTQYF
D: TRBD2; J: TRBJ2-1; size: .; V: TRBV7-2; DNA: TGTGCCAGCAGCTTCCGGACTAGCAATCGAGGTGAGCAGTTCTTC; CDR3: CASSFRTSNRGEQFF
D: TRBD2; J: TRBJ2-4; size: .; V: TRBV7-9; DNA: TGTGCCAGCAGCCCCCCTCGCGGGAGGTCCGGGGACATTCAGTACTTC; CDR3: CASSPPRGRSGDIQYF
D: .; J: TRBJ1-5; size: .; V: TRBV6-5; DNA: TGTGCCAGCAGATTGGACAGTGTGAGCAATCAGCCCCAGCATTTT; CDR3: CASRLDSVSNQPQHF
D: .; J: TRBJ2-6; size: .; V: TRBV6-5; DNA: TGTGCCAGCAGTTCGGAGGGAAGTAATGGGGCCAACGTCCTGACTTTC; CDR3: CASSSEGSNGANVLTF
D: .; J: TRBJ2-2; size: .; V: TRBV30; DNA: TGTGCCTGGAGTGTACTAGCAGGCGGGGAGCTGTTTTTT; CDR3: CAWSVLAGGELFF
D: TRBD2; J: TRBJ2-5; size: .; V: TRBV18; DNA: TGTGCCAGCTCACCATCAGCGGGAGTGGGGGAGACCCAGTACTTC; CDR3: CASSPSAGVGETQYF
D: .; J: TRBJ2-2; size: .; V: TRBV29-1; DNA: TGCAGCGCCATTAGCGGTGCGAACACCGGGGAGCTGTTTTTT; CDR3: CSAISGANTGELFF
D: TRBD1; J: TRBJ1-5; size: .; V: TRBV27; DNA: TGTGCCAGCAGTCCCGGGACAGGGTCCGGGCAGCCCCAGCATTTT; CDR3: CASSPGTGSGQPQHF
D: TRBD2; J: TRBJ2-1; size: .; V: TRBV5-1; DNA: TGCGCCAGCAGCCGCTCCGGGACTAGCAACTACAATGAGCAGTTCTTC; CDR3: CASSRSGTSNYNEQFF
D: .; J: TRBJ2-5; size: .; V: TRBV10-3; DNA: TGTGCCATCAGTGAAGTAGCGGTGCGAGAGACCCAGTACTTC; CDR3: CAISEVAVRETQYF
D: .; J: TRBJ1-2; size: .; V: TRBV19; DNA: TGTGCCAGTAGTACCTCTAACTATGGCTACACCTTC; CDR3: CASSTSNYGYTF
D: TRBD1; J: TRBJ1-3; size: once; V: TRBV2; DNA: TGTGCCAGCAGTGAATGGACCGGGACAGTGGGACTGGCTTCTGGAAACACCATATATTTT; CDR3: CASSEWTGTVGLASGNTIYF
D: .; J: TRBJ2-6; size: once; V: TRBV7-2; DNA: TGTGCCAGCACCTTTAGGAGGGGTTCTGGGGCCAACGTCCTGACTTTC; CDR3: CASTFRRGSGANVLTF
D: TRBD2; J: TRBJ2-1; size: .; V: TRBV14; DNA: TGTGCCAGCAGCCGTCCAGCGGGAGTAGGTAGTGAGCAGTTCTTC; CDR3: CASSRPAGVGSEQFF
D: TRBD1; J: TRBJ1-6; size: .; V: TRBV3-1/TRBV3-2; DNA: TGTGCCAGCAGCCAAGGACCGACAGGGGGTAATTCACCCCTCCACTTT; CDR3: CASSQGPTGGNSPLHF
D: TRBD2; J: TRBJ2-3; size: .; V: TRBV4-2; DNA: TGTGCCAGCAGCCAAGATACGGGACTAGCGGGAGGGGATACGCAGTATTTT; CDR3: CASSQDTGLAGGDTQYF
D: TRBD1; J: TRBJ2-5; size: .; V: TRBV28; DNA: TGTGCCAGCGGGACAGAGGGGAACCATGAAGAGACCCAGTACTTC; CDR3: CASGTEGNHEETQYF
D: TRBD1; J: TRBJ1-2; size: .; V: TRBV7-9; DNA: TGTGCCAGCAGCGCCCGTTCCGGGACAGGGGTGTACTATGGCTACACCTTC; CDR3: CASSARSGTGVYYGYTF
D: .; J: TRBJ2-5; size: few; V: TRBV2; DNA: TGTGCCAGCAGTGAAGGAATGATCCCGGTGGAGACCCAGTACTTC; CDR3: CASSEGMIPVETQYF
D: TRBD2; J: TRBJ2-1; size: .; V: TRBV5-1; DNA: TGCGCCAGCAACTTATACCCGGGACTAGCGGGAGGGACTAGGGGGAATGAGCAGTTCTTC; CDR3: CASNLYPGLAGGTRGNEQFF
D: .; J: TRBJ2-3; size: .; V: TRBV4-2; DNA: TGTGCCAGCAGCCAAGATACTAGCAACACAGATACGCAGTATTTT; CDR3: CASSQDTSNTDTQYF
D: .; J: TRBJ2-6; size: once; V: TRBV11-2; DNA: TGTGCCAGCAGCCCTTCTCCTGGGGCCAACGTCCTGACTTTC; CDR3: CASSPSPGANVLTF
D: .; J: TRBJ2-5; size: .; V: TRBV10-3; DNA: TGTGCCATCAGTGAGTATGCGGGCCAAGAGACCCAGTACTTC; CDR3: CAISEYAGQETQYF
D: .; J: TRBJ1-4; size: .; V: TRBV5-4; DNA: TGTGCCAGCAGCTTGGGAGGGCTCGAAGAAAAACTGTTTTTT; CDR3: CASSLGGLEEKLFF